The 6 T cell receptor beta chains below all came from one sample that was sequenced in a study of blood T cell repertoires in COVID-19. Sequencing used immunoSEQ multiplex PCR; TCRdb keeps in-frame clones, though not all of them. This table has some 300,000 clones, just under 90% appearing once. The sample consisted of peripheral blood. These receptors were obtained from a woman aged 45-60 years with COVID-19, enrolled during active disease.

The rearrangement uses TRBV18 and TRBJ2-1; 9 bases line up with TRBD1. V shed 3 bases, J shed 3 bases, and the junction held 6 bases outside the gene matches. The CDR3 spans 16 residues. Per germline, CDR1 KGHSH and CDR2 LQKENI. The CDR3 nucleotides are TGTGCCAGCTCACCGCGGACAGGGGTGAACTACAATGAGCAGTTCTTC. The encoded protein is CASSPRTGVNYNEQFF.

The chain combines TRBV7-2 with TRBJ1-3; possible D gene TRBD1, 6 bases. CDR1 SGHTA and CDR2 FQGNSA come from the germline V gene. This CDR3 spans 15 amino acids. V gave up 5 bases and J gave up 3 bases, with 14 bases separating them. The CDR3, as DNA: TGTGCCAGCAGCCCCATCGACAGGCTTGGAAACACCATATATTTT. It codes for CASSPIDRLGNTIYF.

This chain joins TRBV30 and TRBJ2-1; 7 bases agree with TRBD2. The ends lost 0 bases at V and 5 bases at J; junction bases unmatched: 4. The CDR3 consists of 14 residues. Germline V gives CDR1 GTSNPN, CDR2 SVGIG (reference sequence). Here the CDR3 DNA reads TGTGCCTGGAGTGTTTTTCTAGCGGACAATGAGCAGTTCTTC. Protein product: CAWSVFLADNEQFF.

This chain joins TRBV7-9 and TRBJ2-2; 7 bases are a match to TRBD1. From germline, CDR1 is SEHNR and CDR2 FQNEAQ (reference sequence). The CDR3 loop spans 13 amino acids. The V gene end was trimmed by 5 bases and the J gene end by 6 bases; junction bases not matched to a gene: 3. CDR3 in amino acids: CASSKQGPGELFF. In nucleotides, the CDR3 is TGTGCCAGCAGCAAACAGGGGCCCGGGGAGCTGTTTTTT.

This clone has only one observation. This rearrangement joins TRBV24-1 to TRBJ2-3, with D uncertain. The length of the CDR3 is 11 residues. Germline CDR1 KGHDR, CDR2 SFDVKD. V was shortened by 6 bases and J by 6 bases, with 6 bases between the two germline ends. The CDR3 sequence is CATSLRDTQYF. The CDR3, as DNA: TGTGCCACCAGTTTGCGTGATACGCAGTATTTT.

The chain carries TRBV2 and TRBJ1-4; 8 bases match TRBD1. There are 15 residues in the CDR3. Germline V gene sequence: CDR1 SNHLY, CDR2 FYNNEI. V lost 5 bases to trimming and J lost 4 bases; unmatched junction nucleotides: 6. CDR3 sequence reads: CASSMRTGSNEKLFF. The DNA of the CDR3 is TGTGCCAGCAGTATGAGGACAGGGAGTAATGAAAAACTGTTTTTT.